The T cell receptor (beta chain) under discussion was sequenced for a study of graft-versus-host responses after intestinal transplantation. Study summary: Following induction with anti-thymocyte globulin, all recipients were given tacrolimus and steroids for about 3 years. Broader study findings: Investigators detected GvH clones in recipient marrow, with some emerging earlier in ileum or blood.

Only in-frame clones appear in the TCRdb table, and some are missing; sequencing was by immunoSEQ multiplex PCR. The sample holds nearly 100,000 clones; 75% to 95% are singletons and the top ten take about 16%. CDR3 length: 13 amino acids. Looked up from germline, CDR1 is MNHEY and CDR2 is SVGAGI. The V end lost 1 base, the J end lost 11 bases, and 14 bases lay between the germline ends. Of note for this clone: Its antigen is as yet unknown.

The chain uses TRBV6-5 and TRBJ1-1, with a weak D call TRBD1 (5 bases). The sequences come from PBMCs, collected about 450 days after intestinal transplant. This sequence was found in a human patient who received an intestinal transplant, so some T cells may come from the graft donor. Here the CDR3 reads CASSYLPGLDAFF. CDR3 sequence (DNA): TGTGCCAGCAGTTACTTGCCAGGGTTAGACGCTTTCTTT.